Below are 14 T cell receptor beta chains sequenced from a single sample in a study of OX40 agonist ivuxolimab in advanced cancers. Sequencing used immunoSEQ multiplex PCR; TCRdb keeps in-frame clones, though not all of them. The sample lists 60,000 to 100,000 clones; 85% to 90% were seen once. This specimen consisted of CD4+ or CD8+ T cells sorted from blood, obtained in a trial of the OX40 agonist ivuxolimab. The receptors come from an adult with an advanced solid tumor such as melanoma, head and neck, liver or kidney cancer.

This chain joins TRBV5-1 and TRBJ2-3; 7 bases map to TRBD2. The germline gives CDR1 SGHRS, CDR2 YFSETQ. This CDR3 has 15 amino acids. Unmatched junction bases numbered 3, after V lost 2 bases and J lost 0 bases. For the CDR3, the DNA is TGCGCCAGCAGCTTACTAGCGCAAAGCACAGATACGCAGTATTTT. Residues: CASSLLAQSTDTQYF.

This clone was seen more than once but under ten times. V and J are TRBV2 and TRBJ1-1, with D tentatively TRBD1 (6 bases). The germline gives CDR1 SNHLY, CDR2 FYNNEI. V was shortened by 4 bases and J by 8 bases, with 17 bases between the two germline ends. The CDR3 is 14 residues long. In DNA, the CDR3 is TGTGCCAGCAGTGTTTCCGGGACAAGAAACGAAGCTTTCTTT. It is translated as CASSVSGTRNEAFF. Full variable domain (outside the CDR3, taken from reference TRBV2 and TRBJ1-1): EPEVTQTPSHQVTQMGQEVILRCVPISNHLYFYWYRQILGQKVEFLVSFYNNEISEKSEIFDDQFSVERPDGSNFTLKIRSTKLEDSAMYFCASSVSGTRNEAFFGQGTRLTVV.

This clone was detected only once. CDR3 nucleotides: TGCGCCAGCACGTCAGGGGGCAACACCGGGGAGCTGTTTTTT. Its translation: CASTSGGNTGELFF. The chain recombines TRBV5-1 with TRBJ2-2; 8 nucleotides align to TRBD1. In germline, CDR1 is SGHRS, CDR2 YFSETQ. J lost 2 bases, V lost 6 bases, and 3 bases had no gene match. The CDR3 is 14 amino acids.

The chain combines TRBV28 with TRBJ2-2; D gene unclear. CDR1 is MDHEN, CDR2 SYDVKM, per germline. V was pared by 2 bases and J by 1 base, with 8 bases between. The CDR3 is made up of 15 amino acids. The CDR3 loop reads CASSLDGRNTGELFF. The CDR3 DNA sequence: TGTGCCAGCAGTTTAGACGGTCGGAACACCGGGGAGCTGTTTTTT. Based on the CDR3 plus reference TRBV28 and TRBJ2-2, the full variable domain is DVKVTQSSRYLVKRTGEKVFLECVQDMDHENMFWYRQDPGLGLRLIYFSYDVKMKEKGDIPEGYSVSREKKERFSLILESASTNQTSMYLCASSLDGRNTGELFFGEGSRLTVL.

The chain joins TRBV9 to TRBJ2-7; TRBD1 aligns across 9 bases. Trimming removed 5 bases from V and 3 bases from J; junction bases left unmatched: 6. The germline gives CDR1 SGDLS, CDR2 YYNGEE. This CDR3 contains 14 residues. The CDR3 DNA is TGTGCCAGCAGGTCACCGGGACAGGGCTACGAGCAGTACTTC. It is translated as CASRSPGQGYEQYF.

The V call is TRBV30, the J call TRBJ1-2; TRBD1 aligns across 7 bases. CDR1 and CDR2 (germline): GTSNPN, SVGIG (reference sequence). This CDR3 spans 13 amino acids. J was trimmed by 4 bases and V by 6 bases; bases with no gene match: 8. The CDR3 protein is CACAGGYSYGYTF. The DNA for the CDR3 is TGTGCCTGTGCAGGGGGGTATAGCTATGGCTACACCTTC.

The chain recombines TRBV29-1 with TRBJ2-5; 11 bases line up with TRBD2. From germline, CDR1 is SQVTM and CDR2 ANQGSEA. The junction had 7 bases not matched to a gene; V was cut back by 6 bases and J by 7 bases. CDR3 length equals 13 residues. CDR3 amino acids: CSVLTSGKGTQYF. The DNA of the CDR3 is TGCAGCGTCTTGACTAGCGGGAAGGGGACCCAGTACTTC.

The chain carries TRBV7-8 and TRBJ2-5; D is perhaps TRBD1 (5 bases). The V end was cut by 5 bases, the J end by 1 base, with 11 bases between. The CDR3 runs 14 residues. Germline values: CDR1 SGHVS, CDR2 FQNEAQ. The CDR3, as DNA: TGTGCCAGCAGCCACAGACAGACCCAAGAGACCCAGTACTTC. Amino acid sequence: CASSHRQTQETQYF.

The chain is built from TRBV18 and TRBJ1-5, with a tentative D call TRBD1 (6 bases). This CDR3 is 14 amino acids long. V lost 6 bases and J lost 4, with 13 bases in between. Germline CDR1 and CDR2: KGHSH and LQKENI. The CDR3 nucleotides read TGTGCCAGCTCTCCTCAGGGGCAAAATCAGCCCCAGCATTTT. Translating it yields CASSPQGQNQPQHF. The variable domain in full, completed from reference TRBV18 and TRBJ1-5, reads NAGVMQNPRHLVRRRGQEARLRCSPMKGHSHVYWYRQLPEEGLKFMVYLQKENIIDESGMPKERFSAEFPKEGPSILRIQQVVRGDSAAYFCASSPQGQNQPQHFGDGTRLSIL.

The V call is TRBV14, the J call TRBJ2-7; tentatively, D is TRBD1 or TRBD2 (7 bases each). Trimming took 1 base from V and 3 from J, leaving 10 bases between them. This CDR3 has 14 amino acids. Germline V CDR1 and CDR2: SGHDN, FVKESK. The CDR3 protein is CASSQGRGGYEQYF. For the CDR3, the DNA is TGTGCCAGCAGCCAAGGCAGGGGGGGCTACGAGCAGTACTTC.

This chain joins TRBV7-9 and TRBJ2-5, with D possibly matching TRBD2 (6 bases). The V end was cut by 5 bases, the J end by 5 bases, with 21 bases between. In germline, CDR1 is SEHNR, CDR2 FQNEAQ (reference sequence). This CDR3 comprises 16 residues. The CDR3 protein is CASSARLGNRRETQYF. The CDR3 nucleotides read TGTGCCAGCAGCGCCCGACTAGGGAACAGGAGGGAGACCCAGTACTTC.

V and J are TRBV6-1 and TRBJ1-2, with a possible D match to TRBD1 (5 bases). Germline CDR1 is MNHNS and CDR2 is SASEGT. The CDR3 totals 12 residues. Trimming removed 1 base at V and 10 bases at J, with 10 bases between. CDR3: CASSEVGVAYTF. CDR3 bases: TGTGCCAGCAGTGAAGTGGGGGTTGCCTACACCTTC.

The J gene is TRBJ2-3, the V gene TRBV18, with 14 nucleotides matching TRBD2. The length of the CDR3 is 17 residues. V shed 1 base, J shed 4 bases, and the junction held 4 bases outside the gene matches. CDR1 KGHSH and CDR2 LQKENI come from the germline V gene. Here the CDR3 DNA reads TGTGCCAGCTCACCACAGGGACTAGCGGGGGAGGCAGATACGCAGTATTTT. Amino acids: CASSPQGLAGEADTQYF.

The CDR3 bases are TGTGCCAGCAGTGGGCGTCGGGGCGGGAGCTCTGGGGCCAACGTCCTGACTTTC. Its protein is CASSGRRGGSSGANVLTF. The chain has TRBV2 and TRBJ2-6, with 7 bases that match TRBD2. The CDR3 has 18 amino acids. Germline V gene sequence: CDR1 SNHLY, CDR2 FYNNEI. After removal of 4 bases from V and 0 bases from J, the junction contained 9 bases not matched to a gene. Full variable domain (rest looked up from reference TRBV2 and TRBJ2-6): EPEVTQTPSHQVTQMGQEVILRCVPISNHLYFYWYRQILGQKVEFLVSFYNNEISEKSEIFDDQFSVERPDGSNFTLKIRSTKLEDSAMYFCASSGRRGGSSGANVLTFGAGSRLTVL.